This entry features one T cell receptor (beta chain) sequence. The data derive from a study of cytomegalovirus exposure and HLA in healthy donors. The PCR was carried out with 60 Vbeta primers and 13 Jbeta primers. Only in-frame clones appear in the TCRdb table, and some are missing; sequencing was by immunoSEQ multiplex PCR. In the table there are around 130,000 clones, about 80% of which are singletons. The CDR3 length is 15 residues. The chain is built from TRBV21-1 and TRBJ2-7; TRBD2, the table's D call, was not compared with the DNA. TRBV21-1 is classified as a pseudogene. Sequenced material: PBMCs. The source of this sequence is a boy younger than 10 in good health and CMV-seronegative. CDR3 residues: CASSKLAGDPVEQYV. For the CDR3, the DNA is TGTGCCAGCAGCAAACTAGCGGGAGATCCGGTTGAGCAGTACGTC.